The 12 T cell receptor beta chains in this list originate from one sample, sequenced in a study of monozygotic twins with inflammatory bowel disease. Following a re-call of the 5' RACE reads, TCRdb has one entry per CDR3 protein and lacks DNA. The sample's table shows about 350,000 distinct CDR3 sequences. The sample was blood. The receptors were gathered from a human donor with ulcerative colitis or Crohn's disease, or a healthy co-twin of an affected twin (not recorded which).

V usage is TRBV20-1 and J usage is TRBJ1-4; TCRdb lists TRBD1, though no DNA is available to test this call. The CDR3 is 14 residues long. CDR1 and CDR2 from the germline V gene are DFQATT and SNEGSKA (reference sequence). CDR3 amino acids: CSAGRGGLGEKLFF.

CDR3 loop: CATSQGRAGNTGELFF. J is TRBJ2-2 and V is TRBV24-1; TCRdb returns TRBD1, unconfirmable since there is no DNA. CDR3 length: 16 amino acids. The V gene's germline CDR1 is KGHDR and CDR2 SFDVKD.

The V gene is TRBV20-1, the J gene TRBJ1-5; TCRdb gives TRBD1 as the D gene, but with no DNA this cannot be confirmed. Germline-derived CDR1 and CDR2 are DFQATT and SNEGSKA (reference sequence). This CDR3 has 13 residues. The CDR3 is CSATGTANQPQHF.

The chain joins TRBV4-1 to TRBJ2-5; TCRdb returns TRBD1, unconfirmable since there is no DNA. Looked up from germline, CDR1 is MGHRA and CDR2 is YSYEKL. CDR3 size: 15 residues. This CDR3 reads CASSLFQVTEETQYF.

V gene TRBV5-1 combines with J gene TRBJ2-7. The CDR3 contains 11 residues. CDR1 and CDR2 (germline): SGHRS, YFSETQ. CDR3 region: CASSEAYEQYF.

This chain's CDR3 is CATSRAGTPDTQYF. V is TRBV15 and J is TRBJ2-3. The CDR3 is 14 residues long. Germline V CDR1 and CDR2: LNHNV, YYDKDF (reference sequence).

The CDR3 sequence: CASSQVVSLGTGELFF. V is TRBV3-1 and J is TRBJ2-2. This CDR3 contains 16 residues. Per germline, CDR1 LGHDT and CDR2 YNNKEL (reference sequence).

CDR3 region: CASRLINDYNEQFF. This sequence joins TRBV7-2 and TRBJ2-1. The CDR3 covers 14 residues. Germline assignment: CDR1 SGHTA and CDR2 FQGNSA.

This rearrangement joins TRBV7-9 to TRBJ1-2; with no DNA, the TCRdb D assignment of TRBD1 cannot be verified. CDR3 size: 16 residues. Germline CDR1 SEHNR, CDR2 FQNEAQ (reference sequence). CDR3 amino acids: CASSISGQATLAGYTF.

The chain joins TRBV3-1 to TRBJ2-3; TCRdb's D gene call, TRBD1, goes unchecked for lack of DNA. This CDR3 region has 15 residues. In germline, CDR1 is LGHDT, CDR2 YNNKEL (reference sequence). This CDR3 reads CASSQAGQGTDTQYF.

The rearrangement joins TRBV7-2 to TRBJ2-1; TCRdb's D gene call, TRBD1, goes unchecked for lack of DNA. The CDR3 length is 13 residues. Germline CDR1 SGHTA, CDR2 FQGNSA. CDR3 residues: CASSPRQGNEQFF.

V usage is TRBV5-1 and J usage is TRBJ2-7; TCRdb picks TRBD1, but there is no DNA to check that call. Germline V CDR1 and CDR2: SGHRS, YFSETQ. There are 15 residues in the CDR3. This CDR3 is CASRRYFGTAYEQYF.